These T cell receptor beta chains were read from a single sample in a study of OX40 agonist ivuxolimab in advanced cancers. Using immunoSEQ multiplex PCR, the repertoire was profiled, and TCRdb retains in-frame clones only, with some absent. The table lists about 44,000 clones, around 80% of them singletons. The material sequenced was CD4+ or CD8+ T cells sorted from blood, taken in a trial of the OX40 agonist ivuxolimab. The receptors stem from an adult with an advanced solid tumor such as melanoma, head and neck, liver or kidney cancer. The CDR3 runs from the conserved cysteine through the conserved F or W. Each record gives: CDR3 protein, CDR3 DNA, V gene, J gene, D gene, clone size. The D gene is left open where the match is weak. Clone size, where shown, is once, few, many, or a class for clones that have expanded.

cdr3_aa: CASSPSRGEQFF
cdr3_nt: TGTGCCAGCAGTCCCTCAAGGGGTGAGCAGTTCTTC
v_call: TRBV27
j_call: TRBJ2-1
d_call: NA
clone_size: NA

cdr3_aa: CASSLTGVGTDTQYF
cdr3_nt: TGTGCCAGCTCCTTGACAGGGGTGGGCACAGATACGCAGTATTTT
v_call: TRBV18
j_call: TRBJ2-3
d_call: TRBD1
clone_size: NA

cdr3_aa: CASSPWVPNTEAFF
cdr3_nt: TGTGCCAGCAGTCCCTGGGTACCGAACACTGAAGCTTTCTTT
v_call: TRBV27
j_call: TRBJ1-1
d_call: NA
clone_size: NA

cdr3_aa: CASAGWNEQFF
cdr3_nt: TGTGCCAGCGCGGGATGGAATGAGCAGTTCTTC
v_call: TRBV28
j_call: TRBJ2-1
d_call: NA
clone_size: NA

cdr3_aa: CSGRGHNEQFF
cdr3_nt: TGCAGTGGAAGGGGACACAATGAGCAGTTCTTC
v_call: TRBV20-1
j_call: TRBJ2-1
d_call: NA
clone_size: NA

cdr3_aa: CASSQEVRNEQFF
cdr3_nt: TGCGCCAGCAGCCAAGAAGTTAGGAATGAGCAGTTCTTC
v_call: TRBV4-3
j_call: TRBJ2-1
d_call: NA
clone_size: NA

cdr3_aa: CASSRTGSGEQYF
cdr3_nt: TGTGCCAGCAGCCGAACAGGGTCGGGGGAGCAGTACTTC
v_call: TRBV11-3
j_call: TRBJ2-7
d_call: NA
clone_size: NA

cdr3_aa: CAWSVDRGPGGANVLTF
cdr3_nt: TGTGCCTGGAGTGTAGACAGGGGGCCCGGTGGGGCCAACGTCCTGACTTTC
v_call: TRBV30
j_call: TRBJ2-6
d_call: TRBD1
clone_size: NA

cdr3_aa: CAIKLGLETEAFF
cdr3_nt: TGTGCCATCAAGTTGGGCCTGGAGACTGAAGCTTTCTTT
v_call: TRBV10-3
j_call: TRBJ1-1
d_call: NA
clone_size: few

cdr3_aa: CASSSGSLYEQYF
cdr3_nt: TGTGCCAGCAGTAGCGGGAGTTTGTACGAGCAGTACTTC
v_call: TRBV27
j_call: TRBJ2-7
d_call: TRBD2
clone_size: NA

cdr3_aa: CASSSGGPSDTQYF
cdr3_nt: TGTGCCAGCAGCTCGGGAGGGCCGTCAGATACGCAGTATTTT
v_call: TRBV11-2
j_call: TRBJ2-3
d_call: TRBD2
clone_size: NA

cdr3_aa: CASSSGTAQGVNVLTF
cdr3_nt: TGTGCCAGTAGTAGCGGGACAGCCCAGGGGGTCAACGTCCTGACTTTC
v_call: TRBV19
j_call: TRBJ2-6
d_call: NA
clone_size: few

cdr3_aa: CASSPGLYEQYF
cdr3_nt: TGTGCCAGCAGTCCGGGACTTTACGAGCAGTACTTC
v_call: TRBV27
j_call: TRBJ2-7
d_call: NA
clone_size: few

cdr3_aa: CASSLGGVSNTGELFF
cdr3_nt: TGCGCCAGCAGCTTGGGCGGGGTTTCGAACACCGGGGAGCTGTTTTTT
v_call: TRBV5-1
j_call: TRBJ2-2
d_call: NA
clone_size: NA

cdr3_aa: CASSPTGGSYNEQFF
cdr3_nt: TGTGCCAGCAGCCCGACAGGGGGCTCCTACAATGAGCAGTTCTTC
v_call: TRBV28
j_call: TRBJ2-1
d_call: TRBD1
clone_size: NA

cdr3_aa: CASSDPGRSYNEQFF
cdr3_nt: TGCGCCAGCAGTGACCCCGGCCGCAGCTACAATGAGCAGTTCTTC
v_call: TRBV10-1
j_call: TRBJ2-1
d_call: NA
clone_size: NA

cdr3_aa: CASSAGQDGYTF
cdr3_nt: TGTGCCAGTAGCGCAGGACAGGATGGCTACACCTTC
v_call: TRBV19
j_call: TRBJ1-2
d_call: TRBD1
clone_size: NA

cdr3_aa: CASSLGTEIEAFF
cdr3_nt: TGTGCCAGCAGCTTAGGGACGGAAATTGAAGCTTTCTTT
v_call: TRBV11-2
j_call: TRBJ1-1
d_call: NA
clone_size: NA

cdr3_aa: CASSIDQLNTEAFF
cdr3_nt: TGTGCCAGTAGTATAGATCAGTTGAACACTGAAGCTTTCTTT
v_call: TRBV19
j_call: TRBJ1-1
d_call: NA
clone_size: medium-sized

cdr3_aa: CASSSSGGVDGYTF
cdr3_nt: TGTGCCAGCAGCTCGTCAGGCGGGGTTGATGGCTACACCTTC
v_call: TRBV7-2
j_call: TRBJ1-2
d_call: NA
clone_size: medium-sized

cdr3_aa: CASSINTQEAFF
cdr3_nt: TGTGCCAGTAGTATAAATACCCAAGAAGCTTTCTTT
v_call: TRBV19
j_call: TRBJ1-1
d_call: NA
clone_size: few

cdr3_aa: CASSPSAIAKNIQYF
cdr3_nt: TGTGCCAGCAGCCCCTCCGCTATAGCCAAAAACATTCAGTACTTC
v_call: TRBV11-2
j_call: TRBJ2-4
d_call: NA
clone_size: NA

cdr3_aa: CATRLSVSTDTQYF
cdr3_nt: TGTGCCACCAGGCTCAGCGTAAGCACAGATACGCAGTATTTT
v_call: TRBV6-6
j_call: TRBJ2-3
d_call: NA
clone_size: NA

cdr3_aa: CASSLASISQETQYF
cdr3_nt: TGCGCCAGCAGCTTGGCCTCGATTTCTCAAGAGACCCAGTACTTC
v_call: TRBV5-1
j_call: TRBJ2-5
d_call: NA
clone_size: few

cdr3_aa: CASSPEVAGSYNEQFF
cdr3_nt: TGTGCCAGCAGCCCAGAAGTGGCGGGCTCCTACAATGAGCAGTTCTTC
v_call: TRBV11-2
j_call: TRBJ2-1
d_call: NA
clone_size: NA

cdr3_aa: CAWSWRAHEKLFF
cdr3_nt: TGTGCCTGGAGTTGGAGGGCCCATGAAAAACTGTTTTTT
v_call: TRBV30
j_call: TRBJ1-4
d_call: NA
clone_size: NA

cdr3_aa: CAWRVINYGYTF
cdr3_nt: TGTGCCTGGAGAGTAATTAACTATGGCTACACCTTC
v_call: TRBV30
j_call: TRBJ1-2
d_call: NA
clone_size: NA

cdr3_aa: CASSSTGTTEEQYF
cdr3_nt: TGTGCCAGCAGCTCTACCGGGACAACAGAAGAGCAGTACTTC
v_call: TRBV5-8
j_call: TRBJ2-7
d_call: NA
clone_size: NA

cdr3_aa: CAWSVPGTEAFF
cdr3_nt: TGTGCCTGGAGTGTTCCTGGCACTGAAGCTTTCTTT
v_call: TRBV30
j_call: TRBJ1-1
d_call: NA
clone_size: NA

cdr3_aa: CSVEGSEKLFF
cdr3_nt: TGCAGCGTTGAAGGAAGTGAAAAACTGTTTTTT
v_call: TRBV29-1
j_call: TRBJ1-4
d_call: NA
clone_size: few

cdr3_aa: CAISLDFDQPQHF
cdr3_nt: TGTGCCATCAGTTTAGACTTCGATCAGCCCCAGCATTTT
v_call: TRBV10-3
j_call: TRBJ1-5
d_call: NA
clone_size: NA

cdr3_aa: CASSPDRGLYQETQYF
cdr3_nt: TGCGCCAGCAGCCCAGACAGGGGCTTGTACCAAGAGACCCAGTACTTC
v_call: TRBV5-1
j_call: TRBJ2-5
d_call: TRBD1
clone_size: NA

cdr3_aa: CASRHRDITYEQYF
cdr3_nt: TGTGCCAGCAGGCACCGGGACATCACCTACGAGCAGTACTTC
v_call: TRBV27
j_call: TRBJ2-7
d_call: NA
clone_size: NA

cdr3_aa: CASKGRDFADTQYF
cdr3_nt: TGTGCCAGCAAAGGGAGGGACTTCGCAGATACGCAGTATTTT
v_call: TRBV2
j_call: TRBJ2-3
d_call: TRBD2
clone_size: few

cdr3_aa: CATRTGALDEQYF
cdr3_nt: TGTGCCACCCGGACAGGGGCCCTCGACGAGCAGTACTTC
v_call: TRBV6-5
j_call: TRBJ2-7
d_call: TRBD1
clone_size: NA

cdr3_aa: CASSSFGDTQYF
cdr3_nt: TGTGCCAGTAGTAGTTTCGGCGATACGCAGTATTTT
v_call: TRBV19
j_call: TRBJ2-3
d_call: NA
clone_size: once

cdr3_aa: CASSQGPSYEQYF
cdr3_nt: TGCGCCAGCAGCCAAGGGCCTTCCTACGAGCAGTACTTC
v_call: TRBV4-1
j_call: TRBJ2-7
d_call: NA
clone_size: NA

cdr3_aa: CASSQLGGQGLGGYTF
cdr3_nt: TGTGCCAGCAGCCAACTCGGGGGACAGGGTCTGGGAGGCTACACCTTC
v_call: TRBV6-4
j_call: TRBJ1-2
d_call: TRBD1
clone_size: NA

cdr3_aa: CASSLSGTSDTQYF
cdr3_nt: TGTGCCAGCAGTTTATCGGGGACTAGCGATACGCAGTATTTT
v_call: TRBV27
j_call: TRBJ2-3
d_call: TRBD2
clone_size: NA

cdr3_aa: CASSPRQGPYEQYF
cdr3_nt: TGTGCCAGCAGCCCTAGACAGGGTCCGTACGAGCAGTACTTC
v_call: TRBV7-9
j_call: TRBJ2-7
d_call: TRBD1
clone_size: once

cdr3_aa: CAISASLGDREQYF
cdr3_nt: TGTGCCATCAGTGCGTCTTTGGGGGACCGAGAGCAGTACTTC
v_call: TRBV10-3
j_call: TRBJ2-7
d_call: NA
clone_size: NA

cdr3_aa: CASSLELNTEAFF
cdr3_nt: TGTGCCAGCAGCTTAGAGTTGAACACTGAAGCTTTCTTT
v_call: TRBV7-6
j_call: TRBJ1-1
d_call: NA
clone_size: NA

cdr3_aa: CATTGLDNSPLHF
cdr3_nt: TGTGCCACGACGGGGCTGGATAATTCACCCCTCCACTTT
v_call: TRBV30
j_call: TRBJ1-6
d_call: NA
clone_size: NA

cdr3_aa: CASSQVAGVPNEQFF
cdr3_nt: TGTGCCAGCAGCCAAGTAGCGGGAGTCCCTAATGAGCAGTTCTTC
v_call: TRBV4-2
j_call: TRBJ2-1
d_call: TRBD2
clone_size: few